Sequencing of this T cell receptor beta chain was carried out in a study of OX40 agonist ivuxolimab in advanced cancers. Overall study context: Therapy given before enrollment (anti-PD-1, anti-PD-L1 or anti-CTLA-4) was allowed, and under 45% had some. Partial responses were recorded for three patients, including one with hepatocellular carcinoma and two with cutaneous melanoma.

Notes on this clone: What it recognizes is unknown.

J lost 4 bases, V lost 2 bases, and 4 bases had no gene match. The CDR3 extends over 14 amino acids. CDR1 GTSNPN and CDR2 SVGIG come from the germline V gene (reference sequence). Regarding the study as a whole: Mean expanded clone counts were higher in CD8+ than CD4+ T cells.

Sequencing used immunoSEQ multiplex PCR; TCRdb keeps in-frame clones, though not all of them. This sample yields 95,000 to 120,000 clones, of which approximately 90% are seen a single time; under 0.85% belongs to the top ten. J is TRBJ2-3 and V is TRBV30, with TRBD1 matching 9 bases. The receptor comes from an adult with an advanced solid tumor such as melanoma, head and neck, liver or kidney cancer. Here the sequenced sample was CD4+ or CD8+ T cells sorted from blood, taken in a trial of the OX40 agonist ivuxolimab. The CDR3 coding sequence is TGTGCCTGGAGTCGGGGGACAGGGTCAGATACGCAGTATTTT. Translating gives CAWSRGTGSDTQYF.